These 18 T cell receptor beta chains were all obtained from the same sample, sequenced in a study of shared clonotypes between healthy human individuals. CD45RO-negative cells were positively selected for CCR7, leaving out terminally differentiated effector memory CD45RA+ cells. Here immunoSEQ multiplex PCR was the method, and the copy in TCRdb shows in-frame clones only, minus some. The sample has about 2.1 million clones, 93% seen once; the top ten hold under 2%. Material for sequencing was naive CD8+ T cells from PBMCs. The receptors originated from a man aged 18 to 35 in good health. Some clones in this sample may be carry-over from other donors' samples.

The chain joins TRBV11-2 to TRBJ1-2; TRBD1 agrees at 8 bases. The J segment lost 7 bases and the V segment lost 5 bases, leaving 9 bases of the junction unmatched. Germline lookup yields CDR1 SGHAT and CDR2 FQNNGV. This CDR3 has 14 residues. The CDR3 DNA is TGTGCCAGCAGCCCGGGACAGGATCTCCGTGGCTACACCTTC. Residues: CASSPGQDLRGYTF.

The chain recombines TRBV28 with TRBJ2-3, with no clear D. Trimming shortened V by 6 bases and J by 2 bases, and 15 bases separated the two germline ends. CDR1 is MDHEN and CDR2 is SYDVKM in the germline V gene. This CDR3 is 15 amino acids long. The CDR3 spells CASSHVDGDTDTQYF. The DNA for the CDR3 is TGTGCCAGCAGCCACGTGGACGGAGACACAGATACGCAGTATTTT.

The V and J genes are TRBV6-1 and TRBJ1-2, with 8 bases identical to TRBD1. CDR3 length: 15 residues. With 2 bases clipped from V and 2 bases from J, the junction kept 4 bases outside the gene matches. Germline values: CDR1 MNHNS, CDR2 SASEGT. The CDR3 protein is CASSEPGTGNYGYTF. DNA for the CDR3: TGTGCCAGCAGTGAACCAGGGACAGGAAACTATGGCTACACCTTC.

This clone came up once. This chain joins TRBV6-5 and TRBJ2-3, with 7 bases matching TRBD2. The CDR3 extends over 14 amino acids. CDR1 and CDR2 (germline): MNHEY, SVGAGI. Trimming removed 8 bases from V and 0 bases from J; junction bases left unmatched: 5. The CDR3 region has the DNA TGTGCCAGCGGGGCTAGCGGCAGCACAGATACGCAGTATTTT. Protein sequence: CASGASGSTDTQYF.

This clone is a singleton in its sample. The rearrangement links TRBV28 to TRBJ2-2, with 10 nucleotides matching TRBD2. Germline V gene sequence: CDR1 MDHEN, CDR2 SYDVKM. This CDR3 spans 14 amino acids. V was pared by 8 bases and J by 3 bases, with 3 bases of the junction left unmatched. The CDR3 protein is CASQLAGYTGELFF. In DNA, the CDR3 is TGTGCCAGCCAACTAGCGGGGTACACCGGGGAGCTGTTTTTT.

Notes on this clone: Other DNA sequences within the sample encode an identical CDR3. The chain couples TRBV28 to TRBJ2-7, with TRBD2 matching over 9 bases. CDR1 and CDR2 (germline): MDHEN, SYDVKM. V was clipped by 3 bases and J by 0 bases; unmatched bases: 0. The CDR3 sequence is 14 residues long. CDR3 sequence (DNA): TGTGCCAGCAGTTTTAGCGGGAGCTCCTACGAGCAGTACTTC. Encoded protein: CASSFSGSSYEQYF.

This rearrangement joins TRBV7-2 to TRBJ2-3; 8 nucleotides line up with TRBD1. Per the germline V gene, CDR1 is SGHTA and CDR2 is FQGNSA. The CDR3 has 15 residues. V dropped 5 bases and J dropped 0; count of bases not matched to a gene: 4. The CDR3 nucleotides read TGTGCCAGCAGCACTAGGACAGGGAGCACAGATACGCAGTATTTT. Translating gives CASSTRTGSTDTQYF.

The rearrangement links TRBV10-3 to TRBJ2-2; no clear D. V was shortened by 3 bases and J by 1 base, with 3 bases between the two germline ends. Per the germline V gene, CDR1 is ENHRY and CDR2 is SYGVKD. This CDR3 is 13 amino acids long. CDR3 region: CAISDMNTGELFF. In DNA, the CDR3 is TGTGCCATCAGTGACATGAACACCGGGGAGCTGTTTTTT.

The chain is built from TRBV29-1 and TRBJ2-1; D possibly corresponds to TRBD2 (6 bases). CDR1 and CDR2 (germline): SQVTM, ANQGSEA. The CDR3 covers 14 residues. V was clipped by 1 base and J by 14 bases, with 21 bases between them. The CDR3 coding sequence is TGCAGCGTTGAAGGAGGGACGGAGGCGTCGGGGGAGTTCTTC. Protein: CSVEGGTEASGEFF.

The chain links TRBV19 to TRBJ1-1; TRBD1 matches 9 bases. V shed 6 bases and J 3 bases; nucleotides not matched to a gene: 11. The CDR3 is 16 residues long. Germline CDR1 LNHDA, CDR2 SQIVND (reference sequence). CDR3 loop: CASRRDREGKDTEAFF. The CDR3 region has the DNA TGTGCCAGTAGGCGGGACAGGGAGGGCAAGGACACTGAAGCTTTCTTT.

The chain has TRBV6-4 and TRBJ1-2; D call uncertain. The ends were cut back, 10 bases at V and 6 bases at J, with 12 bases in the middle. CDR1 MRHNA and CDR2 SNTAGT come from the germline V gene. This CDR3 has 11 amino acids. CDR3 sequence (DNA): TGTGCCAACCCATACGCCAATGGCTACACCTTC. It specifies CANPYANGYTF.

This chain links TRBV2 with TRBJ2-7; perhaps D is TRBD1 or TRBD2 (5 bases each). CDR1 is SNHLY, CDR2 FYNNEI, per germline. Trimming cost V 2 bases and J 1 base, with 12 bases left between them. This CDR3 has 15 residues. Here the CDR3 DNA reads TGTGCCAGCAGTGAATCCGGGGCACATTCCTACGAGCAGTACTTC. Translated: CASSESGAHSYEQYF.

This clone has just one count. CDR3 sequence reads: CASSFYRGSSYNEQFF. CDR3 nucleotides: TGTGCCAGCAGTTTCTACAGGGGTAGCTCCTACAATGAGCAGTTCTTC. The chain joins TRBV28 to TRBJ2-1; TRBD1 matches 7 bases. V dropped 3 bases and J dropped 0; count of bases not matched to a gene: 5. This CDR3 comprises 16 residues. Looked up from germline, CDR1 is MDHEN and CDR2 is SYDVKM.

The J gene is TRBJ2-7, the V gene TRBV19; the D gene could be TRBD1 or TRBD2 (5 bases each). The CDR3 is made up of 15 amino acids. V dropped 4 bases and J dropped 2 bases, with 15 bases sitting between them. The germline V gene encodes CDR1 LNHDA and CDR2 SQIVND (reference sequence). CDR3 residues: CASSTNPGRTYEQYF. The CDR3 nucleotides read TGTGCCAGTAGTACCAACCCGGGACGGACCTACGAGCAGTACTTC.

The rearrangement joins TRBV7-2 to TRBJ1-2, with D unresolved. The CDR3 runs to 13 residues. Germline-derived CDR1 and CDR2 are SGHTA and FQGNSA. Trimming shortened V by 4 bases and J by 4 bases, and 10 bases separated the two germline ends. Here the CDR3 reads CASSSREGYGYTF. The CDR3, as DNA: TGTGCCAGCAGCTCCCGGGAAGGCTATGGCTACACCTTC.

This sequence joins TRBV13 and TRBJ1-5; D gene ambiguous. Germline V lookup: CDR1 PRHDT, CDR2 FYEKMQ (reference sequence). Trimming removed 4 bases from V and 0 bases from J, with 7 bases in between. The CDR3 contains 14 residues. The CDR3: CASSSRSSNQPQHF. CDR3 bases: TGTGCCAGCAGCTCCAGGAGTAGCAATCAGCCCCAGCATTTT.

This chain joins TRBV9 and TRBJ2-1; weak D call: TRBD2 (6 bases). V shed 1 base and J shed 0 bases, with 11 bases lying between them. Per the germline V gene, CDR1 is SGDLS and CDR2 is YYNGEE. There are 16 residues in the CDR3. The CDR3 DNA reads as TGTGCCAGCAGCGTAACTAGCCGCCCCTCCTACAATGAGCAGTTCTTC. Its translation is CASSVTSRPSYNEQFF.

The CDR3 DNA follows: TGTGCCAGCAGCTCGACAGGGGGCAAAAATCAGCCCCAGCATTTT. Amino acid sequence: CASSSTGGKNQPQHF. The V and J genes are TRBV7-9 and TRBJ1-5; 10 bases agree with TRBD1. Trimming removed 4 bases from V and 4 bases from J; junction bases left unmatched: 4. CDR1 is SEHNR, CDR2 FQNEAQ, per germline (reference sequence). This CDR3 has 15 amino acids.